This T cell receptor beta chain is from a study of vaccination and CD4 T cells after COVID-19. Study at large: Each post-COVID sample was drawn after diagnosis, and the median interval was roughly 100 days (range 35 to 161). Following dose two, a median approximately 65 days (range 14 to 241) passed before post-vaccine samples were taken.

The assay that was used to sequence DNA from cultured CD4+ T cells was the Oncomine TCR Beta short-read assay. MiXCR was run by TCRdb on the PCR reads, yielding one entry per CDR3 protein. The sample holds approximately 10,000 distinct CDR3 sequences, approximately 50% seen once. The treatment: approximately 11-day PBMC culture with coronavirus spike peptide pools or control peptides (ViraFEST assay). Cultures of PBMCs, 1.5 million to 2 million per well, were set up with roughly 9.5 IU/ml IL-2 and about 10 ug/ml peptide pools. Comment on this clonotype: Its antigen is not identified.

The source is a human donor who had recovered from COVID-19. Material for sequencing was CD4+ T cells from blood, cultured in vitro.

The CDR3 here is CASSRRTSGFTDTQYF. The CDR3 DNA reads TGTGCCAGCAGTCGTAGGACTAGCGGATTCACAGATACGCAGTATTTT. The chain uses TRBV28 and TRBJ2-3; 10 bases are a match to TRBD2. Per the germline V gene, CDR1 is MDHEN and CDR2 is SYDVKM. The CDR3 consists of 16 residues. V was pared by 5 bases and J by 2 bases, with 7 bases of the junction left unmatched.